What follows are 14 T cell receptor beta chains derived from one specimen sequenced in a study of T cell responses to AZD1222 COVID-19 vaccine. Assay used: immunoSEQ multiplex PCR; TCRdb lists only in-frame clones, some missing. Of about 150,000 clones detected, 86% appear once; the ten largest clones hold 5.1%. The source material was peripheral blood, sampled 28 days after the second AZD1222 dose. Receptor source: an adult who received the AZD1222 COVID-19 vaccine.

V usage is TRBV2 and J usage is TRBJ2-2, with D possibly called TRBD1 or TRBD2 (5 bases each). The CDR3 runs to 15 residues. Germline-derived CDR1 and CDR2 are SNHLY and FYNNEI. V was shortened by 6 bases and J by 4 bases, with 15 bases between the two germline ends. The CDR3 bases are TGTGCCAGCAGCCCTGGGGGAATCAGCACCGGGGAGCTGTTTTTT. Its translation: CASSPGGISTGELFF. Combining the CDR3 with reference TRBV2 and TRBJ2-2 gives the whole variable domain EPEVTQTPSHQVTQMGQEVILRCVPISNHLYFYWYRQILGQKVEFLVSFYNNEISEKSEIFDDQFSVERPDGSNFTLKIRSTKLEDSAMYFCASSPGGISTGELFFGEGSRLTVL.

The CDR3 DNA follows: TGTGCCAGCTCCGGGGGGCCCCCCTACGAGCAGTACTTC. This sequence encodes CASSGGPPYEQYF. The chain links TRBV7-6 to TRBJ2-7; D might be TRBD2 (7 bases). CDR3 length: 13 amino acids. The V gene's germline CDR1 is SGHVS and CDR2 FNYEAQ. Trimming removed 8 bases at V and 2 bases at J, with 13 bases between. The entire variable domain, with the rest obtained from reference TRBV7-6 and TRBJ2-7, is as follows: GAGVSQSPRYKVTKRGQDVALRCDPISGHVSLYWYRQALGQGPEFLTYFNYEAQQDKSGLPNDRFSAERPEGSISTLTIQRTEQRDSAMYRCASSGGPPYEQYFGPGTRLTVT.

The V and J genes are TRBV2 and TRBJ2-5; tentative D call: TRBD2 (6 bases). The CDR3 is 16 amino acids. Germline V CDR1 and CDR2: SNHLY, FYNNEI. The ends were cut back, 2 bases at V and 7 bases at J, with 20 bases in the middle. The CDR3 is CASSELAPPAAWTQYF. The CDR3, as DNA: TGTGCCAGCAGTGAACTAGCGCCCCCCGCGGCCTGGACCCAGTACTTC.

This clone has only a few counts. The chain carries TRBV11-2 and TRBJ2-7, with D unresolved. This CDR3 region has 17 residues. The ends were cut back, 5 bases at V and 1 base at J, with 21 bases in the middle. From germline, CDR1 is SGHAT and CDR2 FQNNGV. The CDR3 DNA sequence: TGTGCCAGCAGCACCCCTCGCGGCCTAATAATTTCCTACGAGCAGTACTTC. It translates to CASSTPRGLIISYEQYF.

The CDR3 protein is CASSQGHYGYTF. CDR3 DNA sequence: TGTGCCAGTTCACAGGGCCACTATGGCTACACCTTC. The V call is TRBV12-3 or TRBV12-4, the J call TRBJ1-2; tentatively, D is TRBD1 (6 bases). Trimming took off 9 bases at V and 3 bases at J, with 11 bases between the two ends. The length of the CDR3 is 12 residues.

The chain recombines TRBV11-2 with TRBJ2-3; D gene ambiguous. Germline V gene data show CDR1 as SGHAT and CDR2 as FQNNGV. This CDR3 region has 17 residues. V lost 5 bases and J lost 0, with 18 bases in between. This chain's CDR3 is CASSLRQVSSSTDTQYF. CDR3 sequence (DNA): TGTGCCAGCAGCCTCCGGCAGGTTTCCTCTAGCACAGATACGCAGTATTTT.

V gene TRBV6-5 combines with J gene TRBJ2-1, with 10 bases aligning to TRBD1. Germline values: CDR1 MNHEY, CDR2 SVGAGI. V shed 6 bases, J shed 8 bases, and the junction held 4 bases outside the gene matches. CDR3 length: 13 residues. The CDR3 DNA is TGTGCCAGCAGCAGGGACAGGGGCTATGAGCAGTTCTTC. Its translation is CASSRDRGYEQFF.

With respect to this clone: The same CDR3 is also encoded by other DNA sequences in this sample. The chain carries TRBV6-5 and TRBJ1-3; TRBD1 is a possible D gene (6 bases). Looked up from germline, CDR1 is MNHEY and CDR2 is SVGAGI. The CDR3 runs to 14 residues. Trimming left V 0 bases short and J 4 bases short, with 7 bases between. The chain's CDR3 is CASSYSGGGNTIYF. CDR3 coding DNA: TGTGCCAGCAGTTACTCAGGGGGAGGAAACACCATATATTTT.

The rearrangement links TRBV5-6 to TRBJ2-7, with a weak D call TRBD1 (6 bases). Per the germline V gene, CDR1 is SGHDT and CDR2 is YYEEEE. This CDR3 region has 13 residues. V gave up 5 bases and J gave up 1 base, with 10 bases separating them. The CDR3 DNA reads as TGTGCCAGCAGACCACAGGGTTCCTACGAGCAGTACTTC. Its protein is CASRPQGSYEQYF.

The CDR3 spells CASSQTERAEKLFF. CDR3 sequence (DNA): TGTGCCAGCAGCCAGACCGAGCGAGCGGAAAAACTGTTTTTT. V gene TRBV7-6 combines with J gene TRBJ1-4; no firm D call. This CDR3 is built from 14 residues. Germline values: CDR1 SGHVS, CDR2 FNYEAQ. Trimming shortened V by 5 bases and J by 8 bases, and 15 bases separated the two germline ends.

This sequence joins TRBV6-1 and TRBJ1-3, with unresolved D. V was clipped by 1 base and J by 0 bases, with 10 bases between them. The length of the CDR3 is 16 residues. The germline gives CDR1 MNHNS, CDR2 SASEGT. The CDR3 nucleotides are TGTGCCAGCAGTGAAGGAGGGTTCCGCTCTGGAAACACCATATATTTT. Translated, it gives CASSEGGFRSGNTIYF.

V usage is TRBV4-2 and J usage is TRBJ2-3; D is undetermined. Looked up from germline, CDR1 is LGHNA and CDR2 is YNFKEQ. CDR3 size: 13 residues. V shed 7 bases and J shed 2 bases, with 10 bases lying between them. CDR3 coding DNA: TGTGCCAGCAAGTGGACGCTCACAGATACGCAGTATTTT. Translated: CASKWTLTDTQYF.

V gene TRBV3-1 (or the pseudogene TRBV3-2) combines with J gene TRBJ2-1; 9 bases agree with TRBD2. Germline CDR1 and CDR2: LGHDT and YNNKEL (reference sequence). With 1 base clipped from V and 2 bases from J, the junction kept 3 bases outside the gene matches. The CDR3 is 16 residues long. The CDR3, as DNA: TGTGCCAGCAGCCAAGGCGGGGGGGTAACCTACAATGAGCAGTTCTTC. It is translated as CASSQGGGVTYNEQFF.

The DNA of the CDR3 is TGTGCCAGCAGCATCGGGACAGGGGGTAGCTATGGCTACACCTTC. This codes for CASSIGTGGSYGYTF. The rearrangement uses TRBV13 and TRBJ1-2; 11 nucleotides match TRBD1. Germline CDR1 reads PRHDT; CDR2 reads FYEKMQ (reference sequence). Trimming cost V 5 bases and J 4 bases; bases outside gene matches: 6. This CDR3 comprises 15 residues.